This T cell receptor beta chain was observed in a study of T-cell memory formation after mild COVID-19. Study at large: The two donors had largely donor-specific TCR clusters. Findings and caveats of the study: The authors did not confirm SARS-CoV-2 specificity of second-wave clones peaking day 37.

One entry per CDR3 protein, called by TCRdb with MiXCR from the 5' RACE reads. Among around 250,000 distinct CDR3 sequences listed, 8% to 10% were seen once. The CDR3 length is 13 residues. Germline V gene lookup returns CDR1 SGHDN and CDR2 FVKESK. Trimming took 4 bases from V and 9 from J, leaving 10 bases between them. In its sample, this clonotype was seen a few times. Its antigen is not identified. Sequencing used PBMCs or a T cell subset sorted from them (not recorded which). The source of this sequence is a man aged 18-30 years who had mild COVID-19 (a few samples of this study predate the infection). Cell type and time point are not known. The chain uses TRBV14 and TRBJ1-6, with D unclear. The CDR3 here is CASSPQEISPLHF. In DNA form, the CDR3 reads TGTGCCAGCAGCCCTCAGGAAATTTCACCCCTCCACTTT.